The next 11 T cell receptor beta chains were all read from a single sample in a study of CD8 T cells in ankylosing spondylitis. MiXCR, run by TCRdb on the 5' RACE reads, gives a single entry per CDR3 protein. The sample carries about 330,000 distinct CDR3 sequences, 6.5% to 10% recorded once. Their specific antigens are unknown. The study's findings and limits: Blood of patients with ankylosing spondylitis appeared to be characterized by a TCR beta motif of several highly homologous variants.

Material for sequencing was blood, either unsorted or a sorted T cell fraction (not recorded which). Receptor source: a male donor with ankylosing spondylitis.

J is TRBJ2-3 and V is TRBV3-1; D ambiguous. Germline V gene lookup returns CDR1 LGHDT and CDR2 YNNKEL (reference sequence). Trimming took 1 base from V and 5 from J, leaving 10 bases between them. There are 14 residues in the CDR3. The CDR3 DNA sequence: TGTGCCAGCAGCCAAGGTCACAAAATAGATACGCAGTATTTT. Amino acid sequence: CASSQGHKIDTQYF.

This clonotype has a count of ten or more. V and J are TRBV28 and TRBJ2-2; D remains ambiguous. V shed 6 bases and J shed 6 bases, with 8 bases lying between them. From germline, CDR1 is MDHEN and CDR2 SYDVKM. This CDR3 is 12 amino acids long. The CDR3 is CASSQGSGELFF. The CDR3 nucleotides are TGTGCCAGCAGCCAAGGTTCCGGGGAGCTGTTTTTT.

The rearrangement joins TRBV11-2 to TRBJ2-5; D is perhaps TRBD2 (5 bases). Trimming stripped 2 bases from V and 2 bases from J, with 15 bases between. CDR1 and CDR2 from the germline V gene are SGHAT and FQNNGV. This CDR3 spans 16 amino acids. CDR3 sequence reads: CASSLSRGPRQETQYF. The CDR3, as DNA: TGTGCCAGCAGCTTATCTCGCGGGCCTAGACAAGAGACCCAGTACTTC. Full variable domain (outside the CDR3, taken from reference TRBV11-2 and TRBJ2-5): EAGVAQSPRYKIIEKRQSVAFWCNPISGHATLYWYQQILGQGPKLLIQFQNNGVVDDSQLPKDRFSAERLKGVDSTLKIQPAKLEDSAVYLCASSLSRGPRQETQYFGPGTRLLVL.

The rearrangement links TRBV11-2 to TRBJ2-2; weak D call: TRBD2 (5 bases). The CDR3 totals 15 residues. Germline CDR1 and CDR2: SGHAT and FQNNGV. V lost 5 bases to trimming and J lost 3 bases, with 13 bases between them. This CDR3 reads CASSTTTGYTGELFF. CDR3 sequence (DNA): TGTGCCAGCAGCACCACAACGGGGTACACCGGGGAGCTGTTTTTT.

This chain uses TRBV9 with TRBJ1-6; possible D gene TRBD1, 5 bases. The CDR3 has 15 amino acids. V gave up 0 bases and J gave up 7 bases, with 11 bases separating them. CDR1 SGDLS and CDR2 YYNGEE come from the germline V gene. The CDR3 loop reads CASSVAGTENSPLHF. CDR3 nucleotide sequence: TGTGCCAGCAGCGTAGCCGGGACGGAAAATTCACCCCTCCACTTT.

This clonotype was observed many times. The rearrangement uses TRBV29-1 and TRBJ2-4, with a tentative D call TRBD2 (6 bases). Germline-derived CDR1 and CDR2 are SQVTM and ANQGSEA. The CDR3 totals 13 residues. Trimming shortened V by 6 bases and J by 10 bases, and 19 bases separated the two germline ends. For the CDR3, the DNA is TGCAGCGTCCAGGGACCCCGGGGGTCGATTCAGTACTTC. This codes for CSVQGPRGSIQYF.

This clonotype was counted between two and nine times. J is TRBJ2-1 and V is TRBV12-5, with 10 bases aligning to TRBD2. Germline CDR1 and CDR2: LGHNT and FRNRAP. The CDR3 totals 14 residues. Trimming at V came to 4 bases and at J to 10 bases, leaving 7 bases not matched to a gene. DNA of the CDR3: TGTGCTAGTGGTTGGAGCTTAGCGGGGGGAGAGCAGTTCTTC. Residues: CASGWSLAGGEQFF.

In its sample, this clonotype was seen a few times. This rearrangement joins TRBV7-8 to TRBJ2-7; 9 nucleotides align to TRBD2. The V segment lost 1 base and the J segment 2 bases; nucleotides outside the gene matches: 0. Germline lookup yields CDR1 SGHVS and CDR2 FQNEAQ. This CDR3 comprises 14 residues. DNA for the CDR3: TGTGCCAGCAGCTTAGTAGCGGGGGCCTACGAGCAGTACTTC. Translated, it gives CASSLVAGAYEQYF.

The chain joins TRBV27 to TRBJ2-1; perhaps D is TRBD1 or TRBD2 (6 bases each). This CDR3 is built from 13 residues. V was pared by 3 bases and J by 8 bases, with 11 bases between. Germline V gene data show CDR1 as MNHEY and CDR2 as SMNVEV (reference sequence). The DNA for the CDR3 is TGTGCCAGCAGTTTCAGGAGGGGGGATGAGCAGTTCTTC. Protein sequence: CASSFRRGDEQFF.

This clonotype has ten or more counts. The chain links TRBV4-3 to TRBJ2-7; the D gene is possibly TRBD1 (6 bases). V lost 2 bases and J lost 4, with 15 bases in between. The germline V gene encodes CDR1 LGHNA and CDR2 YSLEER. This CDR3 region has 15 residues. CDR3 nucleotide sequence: TGCGCCAGCAGCCAAAGCCCCGGGACAACATACGAGCAGTACTTC. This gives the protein CASSQSPGTTYEQYF.

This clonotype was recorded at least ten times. The CDR3 DNA reads TGTGCCAGCAACTCCGGGACTTCGAAAAACATTCAGTACTTC. It translates to CASNSGTSKNIQYF. The J gene is TRBJ2-4, the V gene TRBV3-1; D may be TRBD2 (6 bases). V lost 7 bases and J lost 4, with 14 bases in between. The germline gives CDR1 LGHDT, CDR2 YNNKEL (reference sequence). This CDR3 spans 14 amino acids.